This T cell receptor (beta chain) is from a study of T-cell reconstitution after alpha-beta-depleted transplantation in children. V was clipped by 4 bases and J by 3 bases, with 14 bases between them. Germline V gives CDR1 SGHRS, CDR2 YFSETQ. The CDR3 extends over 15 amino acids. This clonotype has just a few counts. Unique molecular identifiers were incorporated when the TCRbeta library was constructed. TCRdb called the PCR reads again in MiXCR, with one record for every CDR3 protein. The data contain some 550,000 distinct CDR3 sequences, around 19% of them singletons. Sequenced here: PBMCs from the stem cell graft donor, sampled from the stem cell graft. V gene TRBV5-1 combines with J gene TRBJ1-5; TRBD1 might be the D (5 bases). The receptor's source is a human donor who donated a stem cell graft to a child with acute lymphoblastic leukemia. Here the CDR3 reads CASSLGETLNQPQHF. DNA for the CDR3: TGCGCCAGCAGCCTAGGGGAAACCCTCAATCAGCCCCAGCATTTT.